Reported below is one T cell receptor beta chain. V lost 3 bases and J lost 6; bases outside the gene matches: 8. Germline V gene data show CDR1 as SGDLS and CDR2 as YYNGEE. The CDR3 consists of 14 residues. This record comes from a study of blood T cell repertoires in COVID-19. On the study more broadly: Acute and convalescent COVID-19 specimens originated in the United States, Italy and Spain. PBMCs, B-cell-depleted T cells, or T cells were the source of the cDNA or gDNA that made up the material.

In the authors' workflow: Amplified reference gene primers provided the basis for estimating nucleated cell counts. Profiling relied on immunoSEQ multiplex PCR, and the TCRdb table lists in-frame clones only, not all of them. V and J calls plus clone size are reproduced from that table; the DNA served to infer D and trimming. The repertoire holds about 78,000 clones, with about nine tenths as singletons. This clonotype was sampled from a man aged 50-59 years with active or convalescent COVID-19. The sample taken for sequencing was peripheral blood. The chain couples TRBV9 to TRBJ2-7; 8 bases are shared with TRBD1. Here the CDR3 reads CASSAGGDSGEQYF. Written as DNA, the CDR3 is TGTGCCAGCAGCGCAGGGGGCGACTCCGGCGAGCAGTACTTC.